The 25 T cell receptor beta chains below all came from one sample that was sequenced in a study of blood T cell repertoires in COVID-19. TCRdb's copy holds only in-frame clones and misses some; the assay was immunoSEQ multiplex PCR. Of 200,000 to 250,000 clones listed, just over 90% are singletons. The specimen sequenced was peripheral blood. The receptor source for this set is a man aged 30 to 45 with acute or convalescent COVID-19.

The V gene is TRBV9, the J gene TRBJ2-5; D may be TRBD2 (5 bases). Germline V gives CDR1 SGDLS, CDR2 YYNGEE. The CDR3 loop spans 14 amino acids. V was shortened by 0 bases and J by 5 bases, with 11 bases between the two germline ends. The CDR3 nucleotides read TGTGCCAGCAGCGTAGATACTAGTGGCGAGACCCAGTACTTC. Encoded protein: CASSVDTSGETQYF. Full variable domain (rest looked up from reference TRBV9 and TRBJ2-5): DSGVTQTPKHLITATGQRVTLRCSPRSGDLSVYWYQQSLDQGLQFLIQYYNGEERAKGNILERFSAQQFPDLHSELNLSSLELGDSALYFCASSVDTSGETQYFGPGTRLLVL.

In this sample, this clone turned up once. This chain links TRBV9 with TRBJ1-1; tentative D call: TRBD1 (6 bases). CDR3 length equals 14 residues. Trimming pared 2 bases from V and 2 bases from J, leaving 10 bases between. Germline values: CDR1 SGDLS, CDR2 YYNGEE. The CDR3 coding sequence is TGTGCCAGCAGCGTTGACAGGTTAAACACTGAAGCTTTCTTT. This sequence encodes CASSVDRLNTEAFF.

The V gene is TRBV19, the J gene TRBJ2-3, with D possibly being TRBD1 (6 bases). V was shortened by 0 bases and J by 8 bases, with 18 bases between the two germline ends. This CDR3 region has 16 residues. Germline V gene lookup returns CDR1 LNHDA and CDR2 SQIVND (reference sequence). CDR3: CASSIDPWGLRGTQYF. For the CDR3, the DNA is TGTGCCAGTAGTATAGATCCGTGGGGGCTAAGGGGTACGCAGTATTTT.

The chain uses TRBV28 and TRBJ1-5; D is unresolved. Germline loops: CDR1 MDHEN, CDR2 SYDVKM. The V end was cut by 3 bases, the J end by 7 bases, with 10 bases between. This CDR3 is built from 13 residues. The CDR3 region is CASSLPPGQPQHF. CDR3 DNA sequence: TGTGCCAGCAGTTTGCCCCCGGGGCAGCCCCAGCATTTT.

The chain recombines TRBV27 with TRBJ2-7, with no clear D. The ends were cut back, 8 bases at V and 0 bases at J, with 8 bases in the middle. The CDR3 consists of 12 residues. Germline V gene data show CDR1 as MNHEY and CDR2 as SMNVEV (reference sequence). CDR3 sequence reads: CASSRGSYEQYF. The DNA of the CDR3 is TGTGCCAGCTCGCGCGGCTCCTACGAGCAGTACTTC.

The chain carries TRBV23-1 and TRBJ2-4, with 10 bases aligning to TRBD1. TRBV23-1 carries the ORF label, with uncertain function. The junction had 16 bases not matched to a gene; V was cut back by 3 bases and J by 8 bases. The CDR3 has 18 amino acids. The CDR3 bases are TGCGCCAGCAGTCACCATATCTCCGGGACAGGGGAAGGGGACATTCAGTACTTC. Amino acid sequence: CASSHHISGTGEGDIQYF.

J is TRBJ2-7 and V is TRBV19, with D maybe TRBD1 (7 bases). CDR1 and CDR2 (germline): LNHDA, SQIVND (reference sequence). CDR3 length equals 15 residues. Trimming took 5 bases from V and 3 from J, leaving 17 bases between them. CDR3 sequence: CASSPDRDSLYEQYF. CDR3 DNA: TGTGCCAGTAGTCCAGACAGGGACTCCCTCTACGAGCAGTACTTC.

This clone occurred once. The chain couples TRBV5-1 to TRBJ1-2, with D hard to call. Germline values: CDR1 SGHRS, CDR2 YFSETQ. CDR3 size: 13 residues. Trimming stripped 9 bases from V and 5 bases from J, with 17 bases between. CDR3 sequence: CATRGGEGYGYTF. CDR3 nucleotide sequence: TGCGCCACCCGGGGTGGCGAAGGGTATGGCTACACCTTC.

This chain connects TRBV2 to TRBJ1-6; 7 bases agree with TRBD1. Germline loops: CDR1 SNHLY, CDR2 FYNNEI. Trimming took 4 bases from V and 10 from J; bases not matched to a gene: 7. The length of the CDR3 is 14 residues. In DNA form, the CDR3 reads TGTGCCAGCAGTGTTTTACAGGGGAACTCACCCCTCCACTTT. It is translated as CASSVLQGNSPLHF.

This chain uses TRBV19 with TRBJ1-4, with D possibly being TRBD1 (5 bases). Germline CDR1 reads LNHDA; CDR2 reads SQIVND (reference sequence). The V end was cut by 8 bases, the J end by 5 bases, with 12 bases between. The CDR3 has 13 residues. CDR3 region: CASRPNRNEKLFF. CDR3 bases: TGTGCCAGTCGACCTAACAGGAATGAAAAACTGTTTTTT. The full variable domain, rest sourced from reference TRBV19 and TRBJ1-4, is DGGITQSPKYLFRKEGQNVTLSCEQNLNHDAMYWYRQDPGQGLRLIYYSQIVNDFQKGDIAEGYSVSREKKESFPLTVTSAQKNPTAFYLCASRPNRNEKLFFGSGTQLSVL.

This rearrangement joins TRBV27 to TRBJ1-5, with a weak D call TRBD1 (5 bases). Germline V CDR1 and CDR2: MNHEY, SMNVEV (reference sequence). The CDR3 consists of 14 residues. Trimming shortened V by 1 base and J by 3 bases, and 7 bases separated the two germline ends. CDR3 coding DNA: TGTGCCAGCAGTTTATTGGGGCTCAATCAGCCCCAGCATTTT. This codes for CASSLLGLNQPQHF.

This sequence joins TRBV19 and TRBJ1-1; D uncertain. V was cut by 7 bases and J by 3 bases, with 9 bases left in between. CDR3 length: 12 residues. Germline loops: CDR1 LNHDA, CDR2 SQIVND (reference sequence). The CDR3 sequence is CASKEFDTEAFF. For the CDR3, the DNA is TGTGCCAGTAAGGAGTTTGACACTGAAGCTTTCTTT. Full variable domain (outside the CDR3, taken from reference TRBV19 and TRBJ1-1): DGGITQSPKYLFRKEGQNVTLSCEQNLNHDAMYWYRQDPGQGLRLIYYSQIVNDFQKGDIAEGYSVSREKKESFPLTVTSAQKNPTAFYLCASKEFDTEAFFGQGTRLTVV.

The rearrangement joins TRBV27 to TRBJ2-7, with a possible D match to TRBD2 (6 bases). The CDR3 length is 15 residues. V was clipped by 2 bases and J by 2 bases, with 13 bases between them. The germline gives CDR1 MNHEY, CDR2 SMNVEV (reference sequence). The CDR3: CASSLRWEATYEQYF. In nucleotides, the CDR3 is TGTGCCAGCAGTTTAAGGTGGGAGGCCACCTACGAGCAGTACTTC.

The chain employs TRBV5-1 and TRBJ1-1, with D tentatively TRBD1 (5 bases). The CDR3 consists of 15 residues. The germline V gene has CDR1 SGHRS and CDR2 YFSETQ. V lost 4 bases, J lost 6 bases, and 19 bases lay in between. In DNA form, the CDR3 reads TGCGCCAGCAGCCCAGGAGGGGACTTCGGCCCTGAAGCTTTCTTT. The encoded protein is CASSPGGDFGPEAFF.

This chain's CDR3 is CASSRDPGRNYGYTF. The CDR3 DNA is TGTGCCAGCAGCCGAGACCCGGGAAGGAACTATGGCTACACCTTC. The chain links TRBV5-4 to TRBJ1-2, with D unresolved. CDR1 is SGHNT and CDR2 is YYREEE in the germline V gene (reference sequence). Trimming took off 4 bases at V and 2 bases at J, with 15 bases between the two ends. This CDR3 has 15 residues.

The J gene is TRBJ1-3, the V gene TRBV5-1; tentative D call: TRBD1 (6 bases). Germline V gives CDR1 SGHRS, CDR2 YFSETQ. The CDR3 spans 15 residues. Trimming shortened V by 5 bases and J by 0 bases, and 12 bases separated the two germline ends. This CDR3 reads CASSHGGHSGNTIYF. The CDR3 DNA reads TGCGCCAGCAGTCACGGGGGGCACTCTGGAAACACCATATATTTT. Variable domain in full (rest from reference TRBV5-1 and TRBJ1-3): KAGVTQTPRYLIKTRGQQVTLSCSPISGHRSVSWYQQTPGQGLQFLFEYFSETQRNKGNFPGRFSGRQFSNSRSEMNVSTLELGDSALYLCASSHGGHSGNTIYFGEGSWLTVV.

This sequence joins TRBV6-6 and TRBJ1-5, with D possibly matching TRBD1 (5 bases). The CDR3 has 14 amino acids. Germline CDR1 reads MNHNY; CDR2 reads SVGAGI (reference sequence). V lost 4 bases and J 0 bases, leaving 7 bases between the germline ends. CDR3 sequence (DNA): TGTGCCAGCAGTTCGACAGATAGCAATCAGCCCCAGCATTTT. Translation: CASSSTDSNQPQHF.

V and J are TRBV28 and TRBJ2-7; 7 nucleotides line up with TRBD2. The CDR3 extends over 15 amino acids. The junction had 10 bases not matched to a gene; V was cut back by 8 bases and J by 0 bases. Looked up from germline, CDR1 is MDHEN and CDR2 is SYDVKM. The CDR3 loop reads CASRGGVLSSYEQYF. DNA for the CDR3: TGTGCCAGCCGTGGGGGGGTACTGAGCTCCTACGAGCAGTACTTC.

The chain uses TRBV3-1 (or the pseudogene TRBV3-2) and TRBJ2-5, with a tentative D call TRBD2 (6 bases). CDR1 is LGHDT and CDR2 is YNNKEL in the germline V gene (reference sequence). The V end was cut by 4 bases, the J end by 1 base, with 16 bases between. The CDR3 extends over 16 amino acids. The CDR3 nucleotides are TGTGCCAGCAGCCCCAGGGTGGGAGGCCGCCAAGAGACCCAGTACTTC. This translates into CASSPRVGGRQETQYF.

Worth noting for this clone: This is likely a read error, given that the CDR3 carries no conserved phenylalanine or tryptophan at its end. Because the CDR3's place on the DNA is in doubt, the DNA is left out and the CDR3 is given as listed by TCRdb. This chain uses TRBV28 with TRBJ2-3; the table's TRBD2 call for D was not verified on the DNA. The germline V gene encodes CDR1 MDHEN and CDR2 SYDVKM. The CDR3 numbers 13 amino acids, ends counted. The CDR3: CASSLLAGATPRL.

The chain is built from TRBV7-6 and TRBJ2-4; D ambiguous. The length of the CDR3 is 14 residues. Germline values: CDR1 SGHVS, CDR2 FNYEAQ. Trimming took off 5 bases at V and 4 bases at J, with 12 bases between the two ends. The CDR3 is CASSPRLGKNIQYF. The CDR3 coding sequence is TGTGCCAGCAGCCCCCGACTTGGGAAAAACATTCAGTACTTC.

The chain uses TRBV28 and TRBJ1-6; 11 nucleotides align to TRBD1. V was clipped by 5 bases and J by 9 bases; unmatched bases: 9. Germline CDR1 and CDR2: MDHEN and SYDVKM. The CDR3 is made up of 16 amino acids. The CDR3 DNA is TGTGCCAGCAGTCTCTCCGGGACAGGGGGTATTTCACCCCTCCACTTT. Protein product: CASSLSGTGGISPLHF.

V is TRBV3-1 (or the pseudogene TRBV3-2) and J is TRBJ2-7; 7 positions agree with TRBD2. Trimming cost V 4 bases and J 6 bases; bases outside gene matches: 9. Germline loops: CDR1 LGHDT, CDR2 YNNKEL (reference sequence). CDR3 length: 14 amino acids. The CDR3 protein is CASSPDRGVGEQYF. CDR3 nucleotide sequence: TGTGCCAGCAGCCCGGACCGGGGGGTTGGCGAGCAGTACTTC.

This sequence joins TRBV6-6 and TRBJ2-1; 8 positions agree with TRBD1. There are 15 residues in the CDR3. V trimming: 4 bases; J trimming: 0 bases; junction bases outside the gene matches: 2. The germline gives CDR1 MNHNY, CDR2 SVGAGI (reference sequence). CDR3 amino acids: CASSSQGASYNEQFF. The CDR3 DNA reads TGTGCCAGCAGTTCCCAGGGGGCCTCCTACAATGAGCAGTTCTTC.

This clone appeared a single time. The rearrangement joins TRBV3-1 (or the pseudogene TRBV3-2) to TRBJ1-2; 8 bases agree with TRBD1. The CDR3 sequence is 14 residues long. Trimming at V came to 2 bases and at J to 13 bases, leaving 12 bases not matched to a gene. Per the germline V gene, CDR1 is LGHDT and CDR2 is YNNKEL (reference sequence). CDR3 region: CASSQLDRAGFCTF. The CDR3 DNA follows: TGTGCCAGCAGCCAATTGGACAGGGCAGGTTTTTGCACCTTC.